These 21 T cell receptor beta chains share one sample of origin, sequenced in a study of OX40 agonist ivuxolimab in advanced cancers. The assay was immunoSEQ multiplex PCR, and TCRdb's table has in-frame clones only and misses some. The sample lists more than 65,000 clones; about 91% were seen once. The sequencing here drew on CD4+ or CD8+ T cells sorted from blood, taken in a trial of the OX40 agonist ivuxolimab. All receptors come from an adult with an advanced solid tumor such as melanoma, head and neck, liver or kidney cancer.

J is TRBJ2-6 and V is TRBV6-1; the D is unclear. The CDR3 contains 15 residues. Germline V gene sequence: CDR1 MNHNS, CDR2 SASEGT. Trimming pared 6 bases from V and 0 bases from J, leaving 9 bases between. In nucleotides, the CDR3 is TGTGCCAGCAGGGCTGTTCTCTCTGGGGCCAACGTCCTGACTTTC. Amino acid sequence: CASRAVLSGANVLTF.

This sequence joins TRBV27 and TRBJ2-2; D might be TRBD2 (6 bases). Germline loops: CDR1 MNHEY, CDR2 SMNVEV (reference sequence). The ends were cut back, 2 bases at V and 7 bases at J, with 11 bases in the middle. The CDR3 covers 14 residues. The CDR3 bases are TGTGCCAGCAGTTTAGGAGGGTGGGTCGGGGAGCTGTTTTTT. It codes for CASSLGGWVGELFF.

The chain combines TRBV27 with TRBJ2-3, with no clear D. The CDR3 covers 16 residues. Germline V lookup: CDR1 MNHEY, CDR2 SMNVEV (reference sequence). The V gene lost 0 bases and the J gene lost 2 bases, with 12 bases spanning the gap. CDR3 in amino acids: CASSLSLSPTTDTQYF. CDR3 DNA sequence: TGTGCCAGCAGTTTATCTCTTTCCCCCACCACAGATACGCAGTATTTT.

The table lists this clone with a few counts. The chain's CDR3 is CASGEYGYTF. CDR3 DNA: TGTGCCAGCGGAGAATATGGCTACACCTTC. The chain carries TRBV25-1 and TRBJ1-2; D is unresolved. V was trimmed by 8 bases and J by 5 bases, leaving 6 bases between them. The CDR3 is 10 residues long. Looked up from germline, CDR1 is MGHDK and CDR2 is SYGVNS.

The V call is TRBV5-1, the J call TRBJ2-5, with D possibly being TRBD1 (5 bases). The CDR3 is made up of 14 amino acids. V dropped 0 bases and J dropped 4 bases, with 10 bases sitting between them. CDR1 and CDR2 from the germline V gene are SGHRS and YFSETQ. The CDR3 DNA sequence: TGCGCCAGCAGCTTGGGACAGATAGGAGAGACCCAGTACTTC. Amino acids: CASSLGQIGETQYF.

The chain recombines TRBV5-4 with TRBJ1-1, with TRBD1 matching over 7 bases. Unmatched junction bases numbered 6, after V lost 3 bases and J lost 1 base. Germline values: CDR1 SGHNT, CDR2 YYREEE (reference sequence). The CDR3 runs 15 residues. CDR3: CASSSGDRQNTEAFF. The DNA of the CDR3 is TGTGCCAGCAGCTCGGGGGACAGACAGAACACTGAAGCTTTCTTT.

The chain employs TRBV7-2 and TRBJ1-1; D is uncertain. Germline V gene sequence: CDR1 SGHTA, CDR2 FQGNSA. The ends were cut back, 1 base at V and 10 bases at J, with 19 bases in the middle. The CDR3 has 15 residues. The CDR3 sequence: CASSLDSAPPGRAFF. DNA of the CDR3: TGTGCCAGCAGCTTAGACTCGGCCCCCCCCGGTAGAGCTTTCTTT.

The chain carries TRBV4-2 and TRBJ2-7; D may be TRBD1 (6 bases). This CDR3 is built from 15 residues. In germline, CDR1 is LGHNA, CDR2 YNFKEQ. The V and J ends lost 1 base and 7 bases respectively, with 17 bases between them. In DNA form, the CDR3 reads TGTGCCAGCAGCCAAGGATCGACAGGAACGTGGGAGCAGTACTTC. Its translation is CASSQGSTGTWEQYF.

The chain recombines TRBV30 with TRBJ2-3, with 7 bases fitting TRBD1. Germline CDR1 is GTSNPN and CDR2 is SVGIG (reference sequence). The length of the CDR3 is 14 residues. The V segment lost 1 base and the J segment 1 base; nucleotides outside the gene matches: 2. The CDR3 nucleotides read TGTGCCTGGAGTGACCAGGGGGGCACAGATACGCAGTATTTT. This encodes CAWSDQGGTDTQYF.

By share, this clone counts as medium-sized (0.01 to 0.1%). Here the CDR3 reads CSAKWGITEAFF. CDR3 DNA: TGCAGCGCTAAGTGGGGTATCACTGAAGCTTTCTTT. V usage is TRBV29-1 and J usage is TRBJ1-1; unclear D gene. This CDR3 has 12 residues. CDR1 is SQVTM, CDR2 ANQGSEA, per germline. Trimming removed 7 bases at V and 4 bases at J, with 13 bases between.

CDR3 in DNA: TGCGCCAGCAGCTTGGAGGGTGAGACCCAGTACTTC. As protein: CASSLEGETQYF. The genes are TRBV5-1 and TRBJ2-5; D remains unclear. Germline values: CDR1 SGHRS, CDR2 YFSETQ. The CDR3 is made up of 12 amino acids. The ends were cut back, 0 bases at V and 5 bases at J, with 5 bases in the middle.

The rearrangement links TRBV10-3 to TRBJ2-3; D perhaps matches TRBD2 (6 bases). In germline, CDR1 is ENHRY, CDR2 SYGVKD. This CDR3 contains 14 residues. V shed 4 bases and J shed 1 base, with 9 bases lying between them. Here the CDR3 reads CAISGRGGTDTQYF. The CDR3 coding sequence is TGTGCCATCAGTGGGAGGGGAGGCACAGATACGCAGTATTTT.

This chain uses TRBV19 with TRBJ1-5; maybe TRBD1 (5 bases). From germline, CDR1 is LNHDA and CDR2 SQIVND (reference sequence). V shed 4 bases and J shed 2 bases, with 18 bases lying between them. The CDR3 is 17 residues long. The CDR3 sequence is CASSNRPTGGGNQPQHF. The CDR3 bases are TGTGCCAGTAGTAATAGGCCGACGGGGGGGGGCAATCAGCCCCAGCATTTT.

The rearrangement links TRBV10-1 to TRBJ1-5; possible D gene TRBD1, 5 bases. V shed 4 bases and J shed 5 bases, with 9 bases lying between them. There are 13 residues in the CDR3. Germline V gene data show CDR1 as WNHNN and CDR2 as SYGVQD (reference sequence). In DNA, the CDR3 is TGCGCCAGCAGTGTGGGGCCCGATCAGCCCCAGCATTTT. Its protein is CASSVGPDQPQHF.

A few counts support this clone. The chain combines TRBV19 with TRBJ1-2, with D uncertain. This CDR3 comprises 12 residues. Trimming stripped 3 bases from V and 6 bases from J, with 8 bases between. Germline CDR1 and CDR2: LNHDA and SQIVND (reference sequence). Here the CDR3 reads CASSIARDGYTF. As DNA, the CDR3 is TGTGCCAGTAGTATTGCCAGAGATGGCTACACCTTC.

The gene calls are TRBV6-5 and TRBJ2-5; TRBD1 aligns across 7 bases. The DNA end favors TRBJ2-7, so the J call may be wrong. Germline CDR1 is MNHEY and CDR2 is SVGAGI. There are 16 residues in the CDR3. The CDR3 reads CASSYGGQAGNYEQYF. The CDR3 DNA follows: TGTGCCAGCAGTTACGGCGGACAGGCCGGTAACTACGAGCAGTACTTC.

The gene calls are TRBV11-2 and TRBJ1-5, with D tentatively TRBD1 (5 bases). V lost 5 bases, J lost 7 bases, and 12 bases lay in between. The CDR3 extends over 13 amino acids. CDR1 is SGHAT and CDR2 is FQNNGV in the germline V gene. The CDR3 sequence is CASSLQGGQPQHF. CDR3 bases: TGTGCCAGCAGCCTCCAGGGAGGGCAGCCCCAGCATTTT.

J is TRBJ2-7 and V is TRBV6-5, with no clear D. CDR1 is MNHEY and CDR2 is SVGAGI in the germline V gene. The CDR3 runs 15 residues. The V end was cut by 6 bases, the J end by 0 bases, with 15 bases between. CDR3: CASSQDFSSSYEQYF. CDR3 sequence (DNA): TGTGCCAGCAGCCAAGACTTTTCGAGCTCCTACGAGCAGTACTTC.

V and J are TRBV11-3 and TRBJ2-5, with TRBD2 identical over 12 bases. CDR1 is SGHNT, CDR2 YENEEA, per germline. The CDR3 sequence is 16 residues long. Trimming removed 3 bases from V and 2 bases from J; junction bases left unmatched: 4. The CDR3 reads CASSFVGTSGQETQYF. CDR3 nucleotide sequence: TGTGCCAGCAGCTTTGTCGGGACTAGCGGGCAAGAGACCCAGTACTTC.

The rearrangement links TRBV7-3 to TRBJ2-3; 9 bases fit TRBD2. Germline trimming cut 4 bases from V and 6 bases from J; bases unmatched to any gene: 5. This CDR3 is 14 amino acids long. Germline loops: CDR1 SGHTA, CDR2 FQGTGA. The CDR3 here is CASSSGTSRDTQYF. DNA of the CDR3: TGTGCCAGCAGCTCCGGGACTAGCCGGGATACGCAGTATTTT. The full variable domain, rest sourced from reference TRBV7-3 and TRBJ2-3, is GAGVSQTPSNKVTEKGKYVELRCDPISGHTALYWYRQSLGQGPEFLIYFQGTGAADDSGLPNDRFFAVRPEGSVSTLKIQRTERGDSAVYLCASSSGTSRDTQYFGPGTRLTVL.

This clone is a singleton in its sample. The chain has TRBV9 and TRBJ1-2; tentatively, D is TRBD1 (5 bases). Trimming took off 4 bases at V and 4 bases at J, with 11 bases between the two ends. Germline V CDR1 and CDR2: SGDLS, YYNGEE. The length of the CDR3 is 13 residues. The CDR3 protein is CASSRRGVYGYTF. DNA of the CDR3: TGTGCCAGCAGCCGGAGAGGGGTCTATGGCTACACCTTC.